What follows describes a single TCR beta chain. The sample comes from a study of control samples from healthy donors and cancer patients. The CDR3 is made up of 13 amino acids. Per the germline V gene, CDR1 is SQVTM and CDR2 is ANQGSEA. The V gene end was trimmed by 5 bases and the J gene end by 4 bases; junction bases not matched to a gene: 4. The assay was immunoSEQ multiplex PCR, and TCRdb's table has in-frame clones only and misses some. The sample lists fewer than 200,000 clones; around 90% were seen once. The sequenced sample consisted of blood. The V and J genes are TRBV29-1 and TRBJ2-2, with 7 bases matching TRBD1. The sequence derives from a man between 25 and 39 years old in good health. For the CDR3, the DNA is TGCAGCGTTATAAGGGGGCGCACCGGGGAGCTGTTTTTT. Translating it yields CSVIRGRTGELFF.